The rows below give T cell receptor beta chains drawn from one sample of a study of cytomegalovirus exposure and HLA in healthy donors. The protocol was immunoSEQ multiplex PCR, while the TCRdb copy is restricted to in-frame clones and leaves out a portion. This sample's clone table lists 140,000 to 150,000 clones. Input material: PBMCs. The receptors shown here come from a woman aged 45-59 years in good health and CMV-seronegative. CDR3s include the opening cysteine and the closing phenylalanine or tryptophan. The D gene is left open where the match is weak.

V	J	D	DNA	CDR3
TRBV6-1	TRBJ1-2	TRBD1	TGTGCCAGCAGTGAAGTCTGGGACAGGTTCTATGGCTACACCTTC	CASSEVWDRFYGYTF
TRBV7-9	TRBJ2-5	.	TGTGCCAGCACTTGGCCGGGGGAGACCCAGTACTTC	CASTWPGETQYF
TRBV10-3	TRBJ2-5	TRBD2	TGTGCCATCAGTGAGTCGGCGGGAGGGCCTGGGGAGACCCAGTACTTC	CAISESAGGPGETQYF
TRBV5-4	TRBJ2-5	TRBD1	TGTGCCAGCAGCTTAGACAGGGGGATACAAGAGACCCAGTACTTC	CASSLDRGIQETQYF
TRBV6-1	TRBJ2-5	TRBD1	TGTGCCAGCAGTGAAGCACGGACAGGGTACCAAGAGACCCAGTACTTC	CASSEARTGYQETQYF
TRBV10-3	TRBJ1-1	TRBD1	TGTGCCATCGGGGGGGACAGGGATGTCACTGAAGCTTTCTTT	CAIGGDRDVTEAFF
TRBV5-1	TRBJ2-7	TRBD1	TGCGCCAGCAGCCTAGGGACAGTATACTCCTACGAGCAGTACTTC	CASSLGTVYSYEQYF
TRBV30	TRBJ1-1	TRBD1	TGTGCCTGCCTTAGACAGGGGGAAGCTTTCTTT	CACLRQGEAFF
TRBV18	TRBJ2-7	TRBD1	TGTGCCAGCTCAGACCCGGGACAGGGGTCCTACGAGCAGTACTTC	CASSDPGQGSYEQYF
TRBV7-3	TRBJ2-3	.	TGTGCCAGCAGCACTTATCGAACAGGGCCCGGGGATACGCAGTATTTT	CASSTYRTGPGDTQYF